The entry below gives a single T cell receptor (beta chain) sequence along with its context. This clonotype was counted between two and nine times. Its binding antigen is unknown. No base quality values were provided; no much bigger clone lies one nucleotide off. These data are taken from a study of T cells after yellow fever vaccination (dated by TCRdb to about 2019). For the study in its entirety: Libraries from fractions with low cell numbers were prepared with the SMART-Seq v4 Ultra Low Input RNA kit. Bulk TCR alpha and beta repertoires were sequenced longitudinally to track T-cell clones before and after primary and booster YFV17D yellow fever vaccination. The cohort comprised two healthy male donors, one aged 18 to 29 and one aged 30 to 40 years. Blood was drawn at multiple timepoints before and after primary and secondary immunization, with bulk PBMC replicates and cell subsets isolated.

Points the paper makes about the study in general: Computational filtering was required because FACS-sorted repertoires could contain abundant contaminating clonotypes from the bulk population. The secondary T-cell response was found to be weaker but faster than the primary response, with a peak reached on day 5 rather than on day 15. A small share of clonotypes occurred in both CD4 and CD8 compartments, likely arising from convergent recombination. Most clones expanded after primary vaccination (roughly 96% of CD4 and roughly 88% of CD8) were re-detected after the booster, suggesting that broad memory maintenance occurred. Because only two donors were included in the study, the extent to which the findings can be generalized is limited.

Instrument on record: Illumina NovaSeq 6000. TCR cDNA was synthesized by 5'RACE template switching, which introduced a universal primer site and unique molecular identifiers. cDNA synthesis was primed from both the TCR alpha and TCR beta constant segments. Libraries were amplified in two PCR steps, with sample barcodes and sequencing adapters added in the second step. Sequencing of the libraries was done on either Illumina HiSeq 2500 (2x100 bp) or NovaSeq (2x150 bp). The source study handled its data this way. MIGEC was used to demultiplex reads and collapse the reads into UMI consensus sequences, and MiXCR was used for V(D)J alignment. Clonotypes responding to the vaccine were identified with edgeR on replicate PBMC samples, with the criteria of FDR below 0.01 and a log2 fold change above 5 up to day 15. Each bulk clonotype was labeled CD4 or CD8 based on which sequenced repertoire, CD4 or CD8, contained the clonotype at higher abundance. TCRdb's own reprocessing of the public reads used fastp at Q25 and MiXCR and kept productive beta chains. Rows with a matching CDR3 protein are joined into one entry that keeps the most common DNA and genes. The V and J calls were not made by the authors but by TCRdb's processing. Present in this sample are about 170,000 distinct CDR3 sequences, approximately 11% of which were seen just once. The ten top clones hold 36% of the sample.

The treatment or condition label here, explained by the study, means: live attenuated yellow fever vaccine strain. PBMCs were isolated from peripheral blood using a standard Ficoll-Paque protocol. Dynabeads CD4 and CD8 positive selection kits were used to isolate CD4 and CD8 T-cell fractions. TriZol was used to extract RNA from bulk PBMCs, from CD4 and CD8 fractions, and from dextramer-positive and dextramer-negative fractions. Relative to germline, V is 0 bases shorter and J is 4 bases shorter, with 7 bases between their ends. The CDR3 runs 14 amino acids, cysteine and phenylalanine included. Left in the record is the CDR3 DNA by itself, 42 bases read in frame from the first base. The germline V gene yields MGHDK for CDR1 and SYGVNS for CDR2.

The receptor chain draws on TRBV25-1 and TRBJ1-5; TRBD1 is possibly the D segment (5 matching bases). The source material was CD8+ T cells sorted from PBMCs, sampled 15 days after the yellow fever booster vaccination. This TCR came from a man aged 18 to 35 who received the YFV17D yellow fever vaccine. Here the CDR3 is given as CASSEYGGNQPQHF. The DNA is as follows: TGTGCCAGCAGTGAATATGGGGGGAATCAGCCCCAGCATTTT.